Shown below are 19 T cell receptor beta chains from a single sample sequenced in a study of T cell responses to AZD1222 COVID-19 vaccine. Clones were sequenced by immunoSEQ multiplex PCR, and TCRdb holds only the in-frame ones, with some missing. The sample records some 180,000 clones, roughly 94% being singletons. Material: peripheral blood, obtained 28 days after the second AZD1222 dose. The receptor set was obtained from an adult who received the AZD1222 COVID-19 vaccine.

The chain is built from TRBV9 and TRBJ2-2; TRBD2 aligns across 9 bases. The J segment lost 4 bases and the V segment lost 0 bases, leaving 4 bases of the junction unmatched. This CDR3 contains 16 residues. Germline CDR1 is SGDLS and CDR2 is YYNGEE. CDR3 region: CASSVGGTSSTGELFF. CDR3 DNA: TGTGCCAGCAGCGTAGGCGGGACTAGCAGCACCGGGGAGCTGTTTTTT.

The chain recombines TRBV6-2 or TRBV6-3 with TRBJ1-1; D gene uncertain. Germline V gene lookup returns CDR1 MNHEY and CDR2 SVGEGT. The V gene lost 1 base and the J gene lost 5 bases, with 14 bases spanning the gap. This CDR3 comprises 15 residues. The CDR3 here is CASSYLRVRSTEAFF. The DNA of the CDR3 is TGTGCCAGCAGTTACTTGAGGGTTCGGAGTACTGAAGCTTTCTTT.

The CDR3, as DNA: TGTGCCAGCAGCCCCGGGACAGGGTTCCACGAGCAGTACTTC. Protein product: CASSPGTGFHEQYF. V is TRBV7-6 and J is TRBJ2-7; 9 nucleotides match TRBD1. From germline, CDR1 is SGHVS and CDR2 FNYEAQ. This CDR3 contains 14 residues. V shed 5 bases, J shed 5 bases, and the junction held 7 bases outside the gene matches.

The rearrangement links TRBV10-3 to TRBJ1-2; D remains ambiguous. Trimming removed 2 bases from V and 6 bases from J, with 10 bases in between. The CDR3 has 13 residues. The germline CDR1 and CDR2 sequences are ENHRY and SYGVKD. CDR3 DNA sequence: TGTGCCATCAGTGAGAGGTTCAGAAATGGCTACACCTTC. It specifies CAISERFRNGYTF.

This chain joins TRBV5-1 and TRBJ2-7; D unclear. From germline, CDR1 is SGHRS and CDR2 YFSETQ. V lost 0 bases and J 3 bases, leaving 7 bases between the germline ends. This CDR3 region has 13 residues. The CDR3 sequence: CASSLEDYYEQYF. In DNA form, the CDR3 reads TGCGCCAGCAGCTTGGAAGATTACTACGAGCAGTACTTC.

The chain recombines TRBV3-1 (or the pseudogene TRBV3-2) with TRBJ2-5; D could derive from TRBD1 or TRBD2 (5 bases each). Germline V gives CDR1 LGHDT, CDR2 YNNKEL (reference sequence). This CDR3 is 14 amino acids long. Deletions cut 5 bases from V and 1 base from J, with 11 bases between. CDR3 nucleotides: TGTGCCAGCAGCTCTTGGGACGGCCAAGAGACCCAGTACTTC. The encoded protein is CASSSWDGQETQYF.

The chain employs TRBV13 and TRBJ2-1, with 7 bases fitting TRBD2. V dropped 9 bases and J dropped 5; count of bases not matched to a gene: 7. The CDR3 totals 13 residues. In germline, CDR1 is PRHDT, CDR2 FYEKMQ (reference sequence). The CDR3 region is CASPGLSHNEQFF. The CDR3 DNA sequence: TGTGCCAGTCCGGGACTAAGCCACAATGAGCAGTTCTTC.

The chain combines TRBV9 with TRBJ2-1; 9 bases map to TRBD2. The CDR3 spans 17 residues. V was pared by 2 bases and J by 3 bases, with 9 bases of the junction left unmatched. Germline assignment: CDR1 SGDLS and CDR2 YYNGEE. The CDR3 DNA reads TGTGCCAGCAGCGTGGATGCAGCGGGGGGATTCTACAATGAGCAGTTCTTC. Residues: CASSVDAAGGFYNEQFF.

The rearrangement links TRBV14 to TRBJ1-6, with a weak D call TRBD1 (6 bases). Trimming stripped 5 bases from V and 10 bases from J, with 18 bases between. Germline V gene sequence: CDR1 SGHDN, CDR2 FVKESK. The length of the CDR3 is 15 residues. CDR3 nucleotides: TGTGCCAGCAGCTATACGCCGGGGGGCAGCTCACCCCTCCACTTT. It encodes CASSYTPGGSSPLHF. The full variable domain, its missing parts supplied by reference TRBV14 and TRBJ1-6, is EAGVTQFPSHSVIEKGQTVTLRCDPISGHDNLYWYRRVMGKEIKFLLHFVKESKQDESGMPNNRFLAERTGGTYSTLKVQPAELEDSGVYFCASSYTPGGSSPLHFGNGTRLTVT.

The gene calls are TRBV2 and TRBJ2-1; 7 positions match TRBD1. Trimming cost V 4 bases and J 6 bases; bases outside gene matches: 21. Germline V lookup: CDR1 SNHLY, CDR2 FYNNEI. The CDR3 consists of 19 residues. This CDR3 reads CASSVHVGLDRASTNEQFF. CDR3 in DNA: TGTGCCAGCAGTGTCCACGTTGGTCTAGACAGGGCTTCGACCAATGAGCAGTTCTTC.

The gene calls are TRBV4-1 and TRBJ2-7; TRBD1 is a possible D gene (6 bases). The germline gives CDR1 MGHRA, CDR2 YSYEKL. This CDR3 comprises 14 residues. The V and J ends lost 5 bases and 7 bases respectively, with 18 bases between them. This chain's CDR3 is CASSTGSSIREQYF. The CDR3 DNA reads as TGCGCCAGCAGCACAGGGTCTAGCATTAGGGAGCAGTACTTC.

CDR3 residues: CASSSEGSGNQPQHF. In DNA form, the CDR3 reads TGTGCCAGCAGCAGCGAGGGTTCCGGCAATCAGCCCCAGCATTTT. The V and J genes are TRBV6-5 and TRBJ1-5, with D hard to call. Deletions cut 6 bases from V and 2 bases from J, with 14 bases between. The CDR3 totals 15 residues. Germline CDR1 and CDR2: MNHEY and SVGAGI.

This chain connects TRBV25-1 to TRBJ1-2; 7 bases are shared with TRBD1. The CDR3 is 13 residues long. Germline V gives CDR1 MGHDK, CDR2 SYGVNS. The V segment lost 6 bases and the J segment 8 bases; nucleotides outside the gene matches: 9. The CDR3 nucleotides read TGTGCCAGCAGGGCCGGGACAGTTTCCGGCTACACCTTC. It specifies CASRAGTVSGYTF.

The chain couples TRBV28 to TRBJ1-6; TRBD1 is a possible D gene (5 bases). Germline values: CDR1 MDHEN, CDR2 SYDVKM. The CDR3 is 15 amino acids. The V end was cut by 2 bases, the J end by 0 bases, with 5 bases between. CDR3 loop: CASSLRGSYNSPLHF. CDR3 coding DNA: TGTGCCAGCAGTTTAAGGGGCTCCTATAATTCACCCCTCCACTTT.

This clone was counted once. For the CDR3, the DNA is TGCGCCGGAAATCGGGACGCAGGGGCACAGGACACCATATATTTT. Residues: CAGNRDAGAQDTIYF. V is TRBV10-1 and J is TRBJ1-3; D is possibly TRBD1 (6 bases). The CDR3 covers 15 residues. V lost 11 bases and J lost 8, with 25 bases in between. Per germline, CDR1 WNHNN and CDR2 SYGVQD (reference sequence).

This sequence joins TRBV24-1 and TRBJ1-2; the D is unclear. Germline-derived CDR1 and CDR2 are KGHDR and SFDVKD. V lost 4 bases, J lost 6 bases, and 8 bases lay in between. The CDR3 is made up of 12 amino acids. The CDR3, as DNA: TGTGCCACCAGTGACCCCGGGGATGGCTACACCTTC. It codes for CATSDPGDGYTF.

The chain joins TRBV5-1 to TRBJ2-7; 8 bases match TRBD1. CDR3 length: 14 residues. V lost 0 bases, J lost 9 bases, and 8 bases stayed unmatched. CDR1 SGHRS and CDR2 YFSETQ come from the germline V gene. CDR3 region: CASSLGGQEARQYF. For the CDR3, the DNA is TGCGCCAGCAGCTTGGGGGGACAGGAGGCCCGGCAGTACTTC.

V is TRBV28 and J is TRBJ1-1; D is undetermined. V gave up 3 bases and J gave up 1 base, with 12 bases separating them. The CDR3 covers 15 residues. Germline CDR1 reads MDHEN; CDR2 reads SYDVKM. The CDR3 region is CASSLEAPRNTEAFF. CDR3 nucleotides: TGTGCCAGCAGTTTGGAAGCCCCAAGGAACACTGAAGCTTTCTTT.

DNA of the CDR3: TGCGCCAGCAGCCCTGAATTAGCCAAAAACATTCAGTACTTC. Amino acid sequence: CASSPELAKNIQYF. The chain recombines TRBV10-2 with TRBJ2-4; D is unclear. The CDR3 is 14 amino acids. The ends were cut back, 6 bases at V and 0 bases at J, with 9 bases in the middle. The germline gives CDR1 WSHSY, CDR2 SAAADI.